One T cell receptor beta chain is described in this entry. This clonotype showed up just a few times. Its antigen specificity is not known. The sample holds no much larger clone one base away, and base qualities are not on file. The sample is drawn from a study of T cell repertoires in cytomegalovirus infection (dated by TCRdb to about 2019). Study-level background: The HLA type of each donor mattered for the analysis, because public TCR beta signatures pointed to carriage of CMV infection along with the matching HLA type. Results the study describes overall, beyond this receptor: The ex vivo response was dominated by HLA-C-restricted CMV-specific TCR beta clonotypes, which also provided the single most frequent clonotype in two of eight donors. In both this cohort and an independent approximately 350-donor cohort, the cumulative frequency of public TCR beta family members distinguished carriers of CMV infection plus the relevant HLA type.

Including cysteine and phenylalanine, the CDR3 has 13 amino acids. This entry keeps only the CDR3 DNA: 39 bases, framed from base 1. The germline V gene (reference sequence) sets CDR1 to DFQATT and CDR2 to SNEGSKA. Cut back by 1 base and 3 bases, the V and J ends lie 10 bases apart. Sequencing was carried out with an Illumina HiSeq 1500. TCRdb reprocessed the public reads (quality trimming at Q25 with fastp, clone calling with MiXCR) and kept in-frame beta chains. Rows are combined by CDR3 protein, so each entry shows the most common genes and DNA. This sample is represented by about 100,000 distinct CDR3 sequences; under 25% of them were singletons. The top ten constitute approximately 39% of the sample.

The sequence was obtained from a human donor in good health (CMV status not recorded). Some clones in this sample may be carry-over from other donors' samples. The chain is assembled from TRBV20-1 and TRBJ2-7; a weak D assignment points to TRBD1 (6 bases agree). Material: CD8+ T cells from PBMCs. The nucleotides read TGCAGTGCTAGAGCCACAGGGTACTACGAGCAGTACTTC. It is translated as CSARATGYYEQYF.